This T cell receptor beta chain was captured by sequencing in a study of blood T cells in healthy people across ages. Whole-study results and caveats: Naive T cell percentage strongly correlated with TCR beta diversity. Investigators viewed diversity estimates from one million T cells as underestimates, the study reported.

For this clonotype: Its antigen is not known.

A sample-barcoded 5' primer and a J-beta primer mix were used in a second PCR of roughly 7 to 12 cycles. In TCRdb, the 5' RACE reads were re-called with MiXCR into one record per CDR3 protein. The repertoire has nearly 800,000 distinct CDR3 sequences, around 25% of them found once; the top ten carry roughly 3.8%. The V and J ends lost 1 base and 3 bases, in that order; junction bases with no gene match: 5. There are 15 residues in the CDR3. CDR1 is SEHNR, CDR2 FQNEAQ, per germline (reference sequence). These data were also reused for a study on T cells of mothers and their children. Per that paper: All extracted RNA went into cDNA synthesis, approximately 1.4 ug per 15 ul.

The rearrangement joins TRBV7-9 to TRBJ2-7; 8 bases map to TRBD1. The clonotype comes from a boy aged 5-17 years in good health. Sequencing used blood. This CDR3 is CASSLGTGGFYEQYF. The CDR3 DNA follows: TGTGCCAGCAGCTTAGGTACAGGGGGGTTCTACGAGCAGTACTTC.